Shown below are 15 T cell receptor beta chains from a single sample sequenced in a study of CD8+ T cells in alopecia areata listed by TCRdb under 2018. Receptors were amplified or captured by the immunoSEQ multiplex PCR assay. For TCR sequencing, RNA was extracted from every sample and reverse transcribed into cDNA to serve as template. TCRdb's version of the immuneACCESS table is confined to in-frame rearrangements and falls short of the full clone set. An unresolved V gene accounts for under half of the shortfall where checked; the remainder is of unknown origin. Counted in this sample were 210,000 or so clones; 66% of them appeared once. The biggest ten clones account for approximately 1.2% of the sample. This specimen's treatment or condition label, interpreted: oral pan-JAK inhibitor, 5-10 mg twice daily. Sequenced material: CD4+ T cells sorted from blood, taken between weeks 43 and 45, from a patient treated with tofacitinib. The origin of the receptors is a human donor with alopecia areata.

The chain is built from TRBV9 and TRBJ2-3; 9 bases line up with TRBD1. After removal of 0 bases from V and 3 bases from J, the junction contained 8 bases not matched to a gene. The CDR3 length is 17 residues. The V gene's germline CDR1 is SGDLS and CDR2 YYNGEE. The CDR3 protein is CASSVGLETGGTDTQYF. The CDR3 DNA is TGTGCCAGCAGCGTAGGTTTGGAGACAGGGGGTACAGATACGCAGTATTTT. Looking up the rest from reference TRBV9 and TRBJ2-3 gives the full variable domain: DSGVTQTPKHLITATGQRVTLRCSPRSGDLSVYWYQQSLDQGLQFLIQYYNGEERAKGNILERFSAQQFPDLHSELNLSSLELGDSALYFCASSVGLETGGTDTQYFGPGTRLTVL.

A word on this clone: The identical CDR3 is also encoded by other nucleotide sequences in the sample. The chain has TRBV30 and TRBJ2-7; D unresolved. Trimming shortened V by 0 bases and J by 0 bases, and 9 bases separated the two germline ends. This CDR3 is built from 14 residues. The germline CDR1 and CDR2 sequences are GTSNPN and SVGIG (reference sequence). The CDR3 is CAWSVLGNSYEQYF. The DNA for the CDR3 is TGTGCCTGGAGTGTACTTGGAAACTCCTACGAGCAGTACTTC.

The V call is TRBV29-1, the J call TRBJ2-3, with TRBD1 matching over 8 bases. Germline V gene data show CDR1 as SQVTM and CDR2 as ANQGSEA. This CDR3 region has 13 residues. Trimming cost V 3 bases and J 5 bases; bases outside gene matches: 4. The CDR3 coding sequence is TGCAGCGTTGAGAGGACAGGGTTAGATACGCAGTATTTT. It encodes CSVERTGLDTQYF.

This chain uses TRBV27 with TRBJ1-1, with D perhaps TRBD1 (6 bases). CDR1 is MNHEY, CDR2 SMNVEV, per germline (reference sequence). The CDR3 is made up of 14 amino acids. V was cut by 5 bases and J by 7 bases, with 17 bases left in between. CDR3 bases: TGTGCCAGCAGTGGCTTGCGGGGGGGCGTTGAAGCTTTCTTT. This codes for CASSGLRGGVEAFF.

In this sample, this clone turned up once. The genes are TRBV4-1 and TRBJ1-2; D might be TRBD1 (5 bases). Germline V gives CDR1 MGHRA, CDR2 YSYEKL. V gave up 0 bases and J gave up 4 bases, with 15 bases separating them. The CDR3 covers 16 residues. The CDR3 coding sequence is TGCGCCAGCAGCCAAGATGCGGGGGTACTGGTCTATGGCTACACCTTC. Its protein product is CASSQDAGVLVYGYTF.

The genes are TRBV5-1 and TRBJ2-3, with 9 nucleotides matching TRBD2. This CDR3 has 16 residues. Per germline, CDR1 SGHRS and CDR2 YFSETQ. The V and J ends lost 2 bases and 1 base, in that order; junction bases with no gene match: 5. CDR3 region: CASSFGTSPGTDTQYF. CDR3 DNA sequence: TGCGCCAGCAGCTTCGGGACTAGCCCCGGCACAGATACGCAGTATTTT.

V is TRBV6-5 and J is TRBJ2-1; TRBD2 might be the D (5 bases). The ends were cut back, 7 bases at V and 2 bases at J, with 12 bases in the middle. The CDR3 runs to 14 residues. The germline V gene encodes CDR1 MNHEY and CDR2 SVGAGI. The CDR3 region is CASTPGAAYNEQFF. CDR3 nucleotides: TGTGCCAGCACTCCTGGAGCGGCCTACAATGAGCAGTTCTTC.

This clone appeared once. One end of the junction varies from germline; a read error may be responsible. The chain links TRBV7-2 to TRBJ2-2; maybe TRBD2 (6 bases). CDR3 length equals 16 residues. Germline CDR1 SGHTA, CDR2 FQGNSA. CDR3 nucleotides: TGTGCCAGCAGCCCCGTTCGGGGGAGGAACACCGGGGGGCTGTTTTTT. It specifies CASSPVRGRNTGGLFF.

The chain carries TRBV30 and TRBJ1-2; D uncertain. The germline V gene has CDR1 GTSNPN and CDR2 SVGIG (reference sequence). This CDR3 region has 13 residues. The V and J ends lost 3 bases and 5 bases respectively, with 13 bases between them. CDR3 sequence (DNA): TGTGCCTGGAGGCCAGCGGGATCATATGGCTACACCTTC. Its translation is CAWRPAGSYGYTF.

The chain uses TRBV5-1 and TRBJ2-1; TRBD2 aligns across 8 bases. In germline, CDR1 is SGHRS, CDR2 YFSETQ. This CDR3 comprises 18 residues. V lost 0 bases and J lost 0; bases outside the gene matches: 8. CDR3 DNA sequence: TGCGCCAGCAGCTTGGCTCGGTTGAGCGGGGGCTCCTACAATGAGCAGTTCTTC. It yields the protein CASSLARLSGGSYNEQFF.

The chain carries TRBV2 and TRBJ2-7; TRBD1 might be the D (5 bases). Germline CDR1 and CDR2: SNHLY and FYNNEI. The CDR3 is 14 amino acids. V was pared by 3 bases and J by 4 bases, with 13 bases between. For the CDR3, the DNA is TGTGCCAGCAGTGACGTGGACACAACTTACGAGCAGTACTTC. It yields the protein CASSDVDTTYEQYF. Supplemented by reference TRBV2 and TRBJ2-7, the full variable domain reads EPEVTQTPSHQVTQMGQEVILRCVPISNHLYFYWYRQILGQKVEFLVSFYNNEISEKSEIFDDQFSVERPDGSNFTLKIRSTKLEDSAMYFCASSDVDTTYEQYFGPGTRLTVT.

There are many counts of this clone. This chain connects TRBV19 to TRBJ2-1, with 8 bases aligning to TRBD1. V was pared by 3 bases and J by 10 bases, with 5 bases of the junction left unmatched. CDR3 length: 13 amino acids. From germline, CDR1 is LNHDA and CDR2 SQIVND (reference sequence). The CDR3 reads CASSMDRAREQFF. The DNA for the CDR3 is TGTGCCAGTAGTATGGACAGGGCTCGCGAGCAGTTCTTC.

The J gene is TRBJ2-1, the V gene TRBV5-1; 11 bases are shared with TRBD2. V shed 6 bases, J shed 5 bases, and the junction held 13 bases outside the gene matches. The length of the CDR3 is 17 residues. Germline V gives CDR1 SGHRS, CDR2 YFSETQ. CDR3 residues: CASKGPSGGNRNNEQFF. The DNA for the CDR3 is TGCGCCAGCAAAGGTCCTAGCGGGGGGAACAGAAACAATGAGCAGTTCTTC.

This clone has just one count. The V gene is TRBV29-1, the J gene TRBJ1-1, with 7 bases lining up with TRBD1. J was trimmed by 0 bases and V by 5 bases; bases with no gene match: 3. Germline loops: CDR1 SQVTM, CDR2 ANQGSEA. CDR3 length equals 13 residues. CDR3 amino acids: CSVRDSVNTEAFF. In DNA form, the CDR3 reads TGCAGCGTTAGGGACAGCGTGAACACTGAAGCTTTCTTT. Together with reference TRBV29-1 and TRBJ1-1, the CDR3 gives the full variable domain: SAVISQKPSRDICQRGTSLTIQCQVDSQVTMMFWYRQQPGQSLTLIATANQGSEATYESGFVIDKFPISRPNLTFSTLTVSNMSPEDSSIYLCSVRDSVNTEAFFGQGTRLTVV.

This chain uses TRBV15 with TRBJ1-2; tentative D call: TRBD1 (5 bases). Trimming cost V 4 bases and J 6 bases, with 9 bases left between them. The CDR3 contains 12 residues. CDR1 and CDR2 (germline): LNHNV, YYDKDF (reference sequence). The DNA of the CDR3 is TGTGCCACCAGCAAGGGGACGGATGGCTACACCTTC. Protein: CATSKGTDGYTF.